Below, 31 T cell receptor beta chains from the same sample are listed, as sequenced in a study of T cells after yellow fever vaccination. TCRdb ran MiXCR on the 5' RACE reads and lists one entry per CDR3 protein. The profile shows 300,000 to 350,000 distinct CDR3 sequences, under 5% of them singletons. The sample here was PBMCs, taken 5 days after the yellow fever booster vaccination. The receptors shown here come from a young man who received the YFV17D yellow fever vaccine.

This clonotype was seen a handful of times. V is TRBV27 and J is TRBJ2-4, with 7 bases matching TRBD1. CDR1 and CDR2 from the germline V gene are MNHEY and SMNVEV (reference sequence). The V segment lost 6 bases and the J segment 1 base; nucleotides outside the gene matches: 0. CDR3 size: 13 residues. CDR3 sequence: CASRTGAKNIQYF. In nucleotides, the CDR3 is TGTGCCAGCAGGACAGGGGCCAAAAACATTCAGTACTTC.

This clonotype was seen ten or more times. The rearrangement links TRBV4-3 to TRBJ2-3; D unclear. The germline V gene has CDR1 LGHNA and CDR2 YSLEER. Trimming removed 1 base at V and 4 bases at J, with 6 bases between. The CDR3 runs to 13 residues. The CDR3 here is CASSQVAADTQYF. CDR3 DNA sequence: TGCGCCAGCAGCCAAGTCGCGGCAGATACGCAGTATTTT.

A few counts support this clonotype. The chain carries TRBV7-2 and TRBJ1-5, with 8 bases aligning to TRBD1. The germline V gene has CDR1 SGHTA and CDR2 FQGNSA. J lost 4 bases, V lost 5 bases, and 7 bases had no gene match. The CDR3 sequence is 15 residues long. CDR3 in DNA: TGTGCCAGCAGCCCAGGGGGCGGAGGGAATCAGCCCCAGCATTTT. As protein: CASSPGGGGNQPQHF.

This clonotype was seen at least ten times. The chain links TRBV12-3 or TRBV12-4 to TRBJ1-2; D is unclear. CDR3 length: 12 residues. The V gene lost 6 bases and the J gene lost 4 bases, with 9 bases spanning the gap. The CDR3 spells CASSTTGYGYTF. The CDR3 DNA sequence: TGTGCCAGCAGCACAACGGGCTATGGCTACACCTTC.

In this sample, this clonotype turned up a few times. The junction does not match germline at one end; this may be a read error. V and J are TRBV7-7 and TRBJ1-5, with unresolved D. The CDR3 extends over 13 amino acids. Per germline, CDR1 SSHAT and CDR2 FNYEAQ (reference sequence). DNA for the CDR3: TGTGCTAGCAGCTTATCCGAAAATCAGCCCCAGCATTTT. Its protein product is CASSLSENQPQHF.

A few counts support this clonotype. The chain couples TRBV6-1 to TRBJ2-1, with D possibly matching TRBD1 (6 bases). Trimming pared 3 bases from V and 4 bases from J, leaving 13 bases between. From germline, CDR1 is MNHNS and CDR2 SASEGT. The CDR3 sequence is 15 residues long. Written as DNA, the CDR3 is TGTGCCAGCAGTGAGACAGGAGTGAGTTACAATGAGCAGTTCTTC. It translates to CASSETGVSYNEQFF.

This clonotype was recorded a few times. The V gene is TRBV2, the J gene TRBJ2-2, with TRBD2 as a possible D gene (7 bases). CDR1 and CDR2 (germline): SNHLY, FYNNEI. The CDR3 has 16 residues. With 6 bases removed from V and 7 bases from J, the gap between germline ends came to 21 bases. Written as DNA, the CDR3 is TGTGCCAGCAGCGGAACTTTGGGGGGGCTAAGCGGGGAGCTGTTTTTT. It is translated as CASSGTLGGLSGELFF.

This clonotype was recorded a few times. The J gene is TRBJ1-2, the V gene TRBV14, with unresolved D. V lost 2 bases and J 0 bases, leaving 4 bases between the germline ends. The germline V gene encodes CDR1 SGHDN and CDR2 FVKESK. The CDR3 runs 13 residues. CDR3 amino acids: CASSQRANYGYTF. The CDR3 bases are TGTGCCAGCAGCCAACGGGCTAACTATGGCTACACCTTC.

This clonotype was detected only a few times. DNA of the CDR3: TGTGCCAGCAGCTTCGCGACTAGCGGGGGCTATGAGCAGTTCTTC. Amino acid sequence: CASSFATSGGYEQFF. V gene TRBV5-4 combines with J gene TRBJ2-1; TRBD2 aligns across 12 bases. Germline CDR1 is SGHNT and CDR2 is YYREEE (reference sequence). The CDR3 sequence is 15 residues long. V shed 2 bases, J shed 8 bases, and the junction held 5 bases outside the gene matches.

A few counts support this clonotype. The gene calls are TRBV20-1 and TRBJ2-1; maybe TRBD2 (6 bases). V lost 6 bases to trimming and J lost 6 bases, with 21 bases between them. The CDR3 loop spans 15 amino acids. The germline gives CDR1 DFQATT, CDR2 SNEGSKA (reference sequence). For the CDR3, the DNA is TGCAGTGCCGTCAACTCGGGGGAAGTCGGCAATGAGCAGTTCTTC. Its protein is CSAVNSGEVGNEQFF.

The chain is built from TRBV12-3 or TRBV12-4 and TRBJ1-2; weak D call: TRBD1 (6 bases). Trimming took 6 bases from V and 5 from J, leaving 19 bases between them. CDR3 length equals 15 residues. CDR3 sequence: CASSAPVQGKYGYTF. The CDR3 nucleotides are TGTGCCAGCAGCGCCCCAGTCCAGGGGAAGTATGGCTACACCTTC.

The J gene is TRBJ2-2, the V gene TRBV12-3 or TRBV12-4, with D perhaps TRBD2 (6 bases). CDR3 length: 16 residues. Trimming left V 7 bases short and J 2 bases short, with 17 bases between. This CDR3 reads CASTTYSGTNTGELFF. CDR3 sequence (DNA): TGTGCCAGCACCACCTATAGCGGAACCAACACCGGGGAGCTGTTTTTT.

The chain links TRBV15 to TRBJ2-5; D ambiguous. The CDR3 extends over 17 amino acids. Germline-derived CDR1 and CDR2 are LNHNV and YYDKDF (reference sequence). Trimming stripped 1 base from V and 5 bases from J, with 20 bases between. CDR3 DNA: TGTGCCACCAGCAGAGCTGGCCTACGGGTACGGCGGGAGACCCAGTACTTC. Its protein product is CATSRAGLRVRRETQYF. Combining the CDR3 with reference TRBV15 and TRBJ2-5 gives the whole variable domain DAMVIQNPRYQVTQFGKPVTLSCSQTLNHNVMYWYQQKSSQAPKLLFHYYDKDFNNEADTPDNFQSRRPNTSFCFLDIRSPGLGDTAMYLCATSRAGLRVRRETQYFGPGTRLLVL.

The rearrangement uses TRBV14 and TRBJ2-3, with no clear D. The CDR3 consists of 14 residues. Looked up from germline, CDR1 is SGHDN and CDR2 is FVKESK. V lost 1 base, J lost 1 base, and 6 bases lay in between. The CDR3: CASSQADGTDTQYF. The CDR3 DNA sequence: TGTGCCAGCAGCCAAGCCGACGGCACAGATACGCAGTATTTT.

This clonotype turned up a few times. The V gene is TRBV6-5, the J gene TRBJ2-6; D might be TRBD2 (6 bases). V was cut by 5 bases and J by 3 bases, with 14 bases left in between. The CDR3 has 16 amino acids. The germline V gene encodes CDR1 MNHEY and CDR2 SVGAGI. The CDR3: CASSHTLGGGANVLTF. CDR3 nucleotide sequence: TGTGCCAGCAGTCATACCCTGGGAGGTGGGGCCAACGTCCTGACTTTC.

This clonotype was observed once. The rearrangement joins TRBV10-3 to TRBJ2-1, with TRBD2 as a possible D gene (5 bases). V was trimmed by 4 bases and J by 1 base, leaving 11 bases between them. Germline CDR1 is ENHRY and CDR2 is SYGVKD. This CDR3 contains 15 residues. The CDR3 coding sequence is TGTGCCATCAGTGGGAGCTTAGCGTCCTACAATGAGCAGTTCTTC. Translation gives CAISGSLASYNEQFF.

This chain's CDR3 is CATGGESLEETQYF. The DNA of the CDR3 is TGTGCCACCGGGGGTGAGAGTCTTGAGGAGACCCAGTACTTC. This sequence joins TRBV15 and TRBJ2-5; tentatively, D is TRBD1 or TRBD2 (5 bases each). The V end lost 8 bases, the J end lost 5 bases, and 18 bases lay between the germline ends. Germline lookup yields CDR1 LNHNV and CDR2 YYDKDF (reference sequence). The CDR3 spans 14 residues. Variable domain in full (rest from reference TRBV15 and TRBJ2-5): DAMVIQNPRYQVTQFGKPVTLSCSQTLNHNVMYWYQQKSSQAPKLLFHYYDKDFNNEADTPDNFQSRRPNTSFCFLDIRSPGLGDTAMYLCATGGESLEETQYFGPGTRLLVL.

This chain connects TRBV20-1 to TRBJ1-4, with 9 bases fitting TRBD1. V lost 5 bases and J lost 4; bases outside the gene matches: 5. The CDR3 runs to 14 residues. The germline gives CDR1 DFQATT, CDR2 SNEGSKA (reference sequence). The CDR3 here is CSAYGQGNNEKLFF. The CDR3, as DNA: TGCAGTGCTTACGGACAGGGGAATAATGAAAAACTGTTTTTT.

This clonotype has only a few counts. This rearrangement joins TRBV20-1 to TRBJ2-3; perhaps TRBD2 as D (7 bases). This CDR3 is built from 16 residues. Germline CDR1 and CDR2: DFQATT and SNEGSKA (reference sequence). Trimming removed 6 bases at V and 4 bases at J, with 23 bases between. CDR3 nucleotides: TGCAGTGCCCCTAGGGGAGGGGGGGGCTGGGCAGATACGCAGTATTTT. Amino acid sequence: CSAPRGGGGWADTQYF.

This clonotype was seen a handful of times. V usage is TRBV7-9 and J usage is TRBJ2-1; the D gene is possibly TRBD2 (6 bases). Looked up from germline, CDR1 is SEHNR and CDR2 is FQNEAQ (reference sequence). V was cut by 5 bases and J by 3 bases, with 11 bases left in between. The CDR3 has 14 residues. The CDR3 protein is CASSPGLRYNEQFF. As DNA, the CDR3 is TGTGCCAGCAGCCCGGGACTCCGCTACAATGAGCAGTTCTTC.

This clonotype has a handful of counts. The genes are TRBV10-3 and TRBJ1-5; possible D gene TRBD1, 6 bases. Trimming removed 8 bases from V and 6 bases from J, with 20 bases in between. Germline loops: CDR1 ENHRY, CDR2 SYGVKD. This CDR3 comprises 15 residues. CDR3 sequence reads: CAIGGAGLGSQPQHF. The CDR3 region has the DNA TGTGCCATCGGGGGGGCGGGTTTAGGATCTCAGCCCCAGCATTTT.

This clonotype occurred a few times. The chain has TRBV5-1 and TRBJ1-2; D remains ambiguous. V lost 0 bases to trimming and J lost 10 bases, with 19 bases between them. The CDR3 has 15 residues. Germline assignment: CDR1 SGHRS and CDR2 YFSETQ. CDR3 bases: TGCGCCAGCAGCTTGGGCCCCGGGCAGGTTAACTTCTACACCTTC. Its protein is CASSLGPGQVNFYTF.

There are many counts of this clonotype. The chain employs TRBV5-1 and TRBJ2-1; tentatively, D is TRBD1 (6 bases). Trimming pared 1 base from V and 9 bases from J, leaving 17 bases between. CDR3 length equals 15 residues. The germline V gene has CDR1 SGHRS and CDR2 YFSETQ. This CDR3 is CASSLYWGQGPEQFF. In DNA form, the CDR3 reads TGCGCCAGCAGCTTGTACTGGGGGCAAGGTCCTGAGCAGTTCTTC.

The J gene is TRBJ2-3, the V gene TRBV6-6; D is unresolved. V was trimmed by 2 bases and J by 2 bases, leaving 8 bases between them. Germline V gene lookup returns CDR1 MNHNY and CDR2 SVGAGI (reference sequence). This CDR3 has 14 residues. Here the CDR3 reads CASSYGANTDTQYF. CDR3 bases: TGTGCCAGCAGTTACGGAGCCAACACAGATACGCAGTATTTT.

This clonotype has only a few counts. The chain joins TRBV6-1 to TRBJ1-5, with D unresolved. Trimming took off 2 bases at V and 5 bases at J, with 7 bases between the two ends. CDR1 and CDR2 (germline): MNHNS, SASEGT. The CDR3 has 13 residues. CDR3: CASSELGYQPQHF. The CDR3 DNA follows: TGTGCCAGCAGTGAATTGGGATATCAGCCCCAGCATTTT.

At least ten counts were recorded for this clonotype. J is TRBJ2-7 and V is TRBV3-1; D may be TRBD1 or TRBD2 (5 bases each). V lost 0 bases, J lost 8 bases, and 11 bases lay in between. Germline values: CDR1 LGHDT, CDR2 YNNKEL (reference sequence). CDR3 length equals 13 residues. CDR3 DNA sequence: TGTGCCAGCAGCCAAGATCTACGGGGCAAGCAGTACGTC. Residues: CASSQDLRGKQYV.

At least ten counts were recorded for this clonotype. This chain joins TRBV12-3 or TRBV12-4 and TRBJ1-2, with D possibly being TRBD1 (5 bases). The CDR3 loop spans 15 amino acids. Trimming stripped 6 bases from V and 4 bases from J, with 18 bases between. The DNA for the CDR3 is TGTGCCAGCAGCTCCATGCAGGGTGACGCCTATGGCTACACCTTC. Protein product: CASSSMQGDAYGYTF.

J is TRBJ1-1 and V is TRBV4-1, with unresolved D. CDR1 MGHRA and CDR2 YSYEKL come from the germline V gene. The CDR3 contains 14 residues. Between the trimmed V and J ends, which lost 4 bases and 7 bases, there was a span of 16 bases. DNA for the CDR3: TGCGCCAGCAGCCCTTCGGGCCAAAGGCTTGAAGCTTTCTTT. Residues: CASSPSGQRLEAFF.

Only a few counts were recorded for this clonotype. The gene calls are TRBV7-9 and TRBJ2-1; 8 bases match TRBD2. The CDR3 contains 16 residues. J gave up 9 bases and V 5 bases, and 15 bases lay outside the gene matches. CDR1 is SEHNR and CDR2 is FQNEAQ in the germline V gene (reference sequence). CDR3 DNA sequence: TGTGCCAGCAGCCACAGGGTTTACCGGGGGGGTCTTGAGCAGTTCTTC. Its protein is CASSHRVYRGGLEQFF.

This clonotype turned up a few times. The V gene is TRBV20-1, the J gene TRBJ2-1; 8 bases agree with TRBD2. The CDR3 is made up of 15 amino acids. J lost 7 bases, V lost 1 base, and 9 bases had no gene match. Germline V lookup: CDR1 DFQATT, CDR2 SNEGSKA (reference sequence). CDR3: CSARVDGGARNEQFF. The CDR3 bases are TGCAGTGCTAGAGTGGACGGGGGGGCTAGGAATGAGCAGTTCTTC.

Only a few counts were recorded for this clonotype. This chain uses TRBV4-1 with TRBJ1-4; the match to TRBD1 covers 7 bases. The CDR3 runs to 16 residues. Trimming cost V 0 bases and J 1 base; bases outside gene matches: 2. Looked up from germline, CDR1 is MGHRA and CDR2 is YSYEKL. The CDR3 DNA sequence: TGCGCCAGCAGCCAAGAAAACAGGGGAACTAATGAAAAACTGTTTTTT. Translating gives CASSQENRGTNEKLFF.